The 30 T cell receptor beta chains in this list originate from one sample, sequenced in a study of T cell responses to AZD1222 COVID-19 vaccine. Profiling relied on immunoSEQ multiplex PCR, and the TCRdb table lists in-frame clones only, not all of them. The data show about 100,000 clones, roughly 85% seen once. Material: peripheral blood, obtained on day 0 of AZD1222 vaccination. These receptors were obtained from an adult in good health.

This clone was seen a few times. The gene calls are TRBV19 and TRBJ1-6; D gene unclear. Germline values: CDR1 LNHDA, CDR2 SQIVND (reference sequence). The ends were cut back, 3 bases at V and 6 bases at J, with 9 bases in the middle. CDR3 length: 14 residues. CDR3 sequence reads: CASSMANPNSPLHF. CDR3 sequence (DNA): TGTGCCAGTAGTATGGCAAACCCTAATTCACCCCTCCACTTT.

V usage is TRBV10-3 and J usage is TRBJ2-7; perhaps TRBD1 as D (6 bases). Germline CDR1 and CDR2: ENHRY and SYGVKD. V lost 2 bases to trimming and J lost 3 bases, with 8 bases between them. CDR3 size: 13 residues. The chain's CDR3 is CAISETTGYEQYF. The CDR3 DNA reads TGTGCCATCAGTGAGACGACAGGCTACGAGCAGTACTTC.

V is TRBV2 and J is TRBJ1-5, with TRBD1 matching 9 bases. V dropped 4 bases and J dropped 6; count of bases not matched to a gene: 4. This CDR3 comprises 14 residues. Germline CDR1 SNHLY, CDR2 FYNNEI. CDR3 sequence reads: CASSGGQGIQPQHF. As DNA, the CDR3 is TGTGCCAGCAGTGGGGGACAGGGCATTCAGCCCCAGCATTTT. The full variable domain, rest sourced from reference TRBV2 and TRBJ1-5, is EPEVTQTPSHQVTQMGQEVILRCVPISNHLYFYWYRQILGQKVEFLVSFYNNEISEKSEIFDDQFSVERPDGSNFTLKIRSTKLEDSAMYFCASSGGQGIQPQHFGDGTRLSIL.

V is TRBV4-2 and J is TRBJ1-3; D is ambiguous. The CDR3 spans 16 residues. V lost 0 bases to trimming and J lost 2 bases, with 11 bases between them. Germline V lookup: CDR1 LGHNA, CDR2 YNFKEQ. The CDR3 spells CASSQEVREPGNTIYF. CDR3 DNA: TGTGCCAGCAGCCAAGAGGTGAGGGAACCTGGAAACACCATATATTTT.

This clone has a single count. The chain uses TRBV13 and TRBJ1-2; 10 bases agree with TRBD1. With V trimmed by 5 bases and J by 4 bases, 7 bases remained unmatched. CDR1 is PRHDT, CDR2 FYEKMQ, per germline (reference sequence). The CDR3 runs 15 residues. The CDR3, as DNA: TGTGCCAGCAGCCCGACAGGGGGCCTCCGCTATGGCTACACCTTC. It is translated as CASSPTGGLRYGYTF.

The CDR3 region is CASSQQSNQPQHF. The CDR3 nucleotides read TGTGCCAGCAGTCAACAAAGCAATCAGCCCCAGCATTTT. This chain uses TRBV3-1 (or the pseudogene TRBV3-2) with TRBJ1-5; D not resolved. Trimming removed 6 bases from V and 1 base from J, with 7 bases in between. CDR3 length equals 13 residues. CDR1 LGHDT and CDR2 YNNKEL come from the germline V gene (reference sequence).

The chain is built from TRBV5-1 and TRBJ2-7, with D possibly being TRBD2 (6 bases). Germline-derived CDR1 and CDR2 are SGHRS and YFSETQ. The V end lost 2 bases, the J end lost 3 bases, and 15 bases lay between the germline ends. The CDR3 is 15 amino acids. In nucleotides, the CDR3 is TGCGCCAGCAGCTTCGATCAGGGACTCAACTACGAGCAGTACTTC. This encodes CASSFDQGLNYEQYF.

The CDR3 loop reads CTSSQDKLALTGELFF. DNA for the CDR3: TGCACCAGCAGCCAAGATAAACTAGCACTCACCGGGGAGCTGTTTTTT. The rearrangement joins TRBV1 to TRBJ2-2; the table's D call, TRBD2, was not checked against the DNA. TRBV1 is assigned pseudogene status. CDR3 length: 16 residues.

V and J are TRBV19 and TRBJ1-3; D gene unclear. V lost 5 bases, J lost 0 bases, and 14 bases lay in between. Germline loops: CDR1 LNHDA, CDR2 SQIVND (reference sequence). CDR3 size: 16 residues. CDR3 in DNA: TGTGCCAGTAGTGTAGGAGGACGGAGCTCTGGAAACACCATATATTTT. As protein: CASSVGGRSSGNTIYF. The full variable domain, its missing parts supplied by reference TRBV19 and TRBJ1-3, is DGGITQSPKYLFRKEGQNVTLSCEQNLNHDAMYWYRQDPGQGLRLIYYSQIVNDFQKGDIAEGYSVSREKKESFPLTVTSAQKNPTAFYLCASSVGGRSSGNTIYFGEGSWLTVV.

The chain uses TRBV2 and TRBJ2-7, with D possibly matching TRBD1 (5 bases). There are 15 residues in the CDR3. Germline V gene sequence: CDR1 SNHLY, CDR2 FYNNEI. V was cut by 2 bases and J by 5 bases, with 16 bases left in between. In DNA form, the CDR3 reads TGTGCCAGCAGTGAATTAGGACAACCGGTGGACGAGCAGTACTTC. Its translation is CASSELGQPVDEQYF.

The CDR3 here is CASSNGQGFSYEQYF. Written as DNA, the CDR3 is TGTGCCAGCAGCAATGGACAGGGATTTTCCTACGAGCAGTACTTC. The chain recombines TRBV21-1 with TRBJ2-7; the D call TRBD1 from the table was never checked on the DNA. TRBV21-1 is a recognized pseudogene. The CDR3 extends over 15 amino acids.

This clone was seen a single time. The V gene is TRBV10-3, the J gene TRBJ2-5; D might be TRBD2 (5 bases). Germline CDR1 ENHRY, CDR2 SYGVKD. This CDR3 has 15 residues. V gave up 3 bases and J gave up 5 bases, with 16 bases separating them. The CDR3 nucleotides read TGTGCCATCAGTGATATTAAAGGGAGTAACGAGACCCAGTACTTC. This sequence encodes CAISDIKGSNETQYF.

The chain uses TRBV7-8 and TRBJ1-3; D unclear. Trimming removed 5 bases at V and 0 bases at J, with 8 bases between. Germline-derived CDR1 and CDR2 are SGHVS and FQNEAQ. This CDR3 has 14 amino acids. CDR3 sequence (DNA): TGTGCCAGCAGCCTCGGGAGCTCTGGAAACACCATATATTTT. Translation gives CASSLGSSGNTIYF.

The chain employs TRBV5-4 and TRBJ2-7; possibly TRBD1 or TRBD2 for D (5 bases each). This CDR3 has 13 residues. Trimming shortened V by 0 bases and J by 7 bases, and 11 bases separated the two germline ends. CDR1 is SGHNT, CDR2 YYREEE, per germline (reference sequence). In DNA form, the CDR3 reads TGTGCCAGCAGCTTGGTTGGGGGTGGTGAGCAGTACTTC. Translation: CASSLVGGGEQYF.

The chain carries TRBV10-3 and TRBJ1-5; maybe TRBD1 (6 bases). The CDR3 runs to 14 residues. V was shortened by 6 bases and J by 1 base, with 10 bases between the two germline ends. Germline V gene sequence: CDR1 ENHRY, CDR2 SYGVKD. The CDR3 nucleotides are TGTGCCATCAGGGGGGACACCAGCAATCAGCCCCAGCATTTT. It is translated as CAIRGDTSNQPQHF.

This CDR3 reads CASSFDLTRMNTEAFF. In nucleotides, the CDR3 is TGCGCCAGCAGTTTCGACCTGACTCGAATGAACACTGAAGCTTTCTTT. This chain uses TRBV5-1 with TRBJ1-1, with D uncertain. The germline V and J ends were trimmed by 5 bases and 0 bases, with 17 bases remaining between them. From germline, CDR1 is SGHRS and CDR2 YFSETQ. This CDR3 has 16 residues.

This rearrangement joins TRBV6-1 to TRBJ1-3; tentatively, D is TRBD1 (6 bases). The ends were cut back, 0 bases at V and 0 bases at J, with 15 bases in the middle. Germline V gene sequence: CDR1 MNHNS, CDR2 SASEGT. This CDR3 is 18 amino acids long. CDR3 in amino acids: CASSEAEGGSSSGNTIYF. The CDR3 DNA reads TGTGCCAGCAGTGAAGCTGAGGGGGGGAGTTCCTCTGGAAACACCATATATTTT.

The gene calls are TRBV5-1 and TRBJ2-5; TRBD1 might be the D (6 bases). There are 15 residues in the CDR3. CDR1 and CDR2 from the germline V gene are SGHRS and YFSETQ. The V end lost 1 base, the J end lost 4 bases, and 14 bases lay between the germline ends. DNA for the CDR3: TGCGCCAGCAGCTTGTGGAACAGGGTGGGAGAGACCCAGTACTTC. It translates to CASSLWNRVGETQYF.

A note on this clone: Germline and junction disagree at one end, which may indicate a read error. The V call is TRBV7-9, the J call TRBJ1-4; 8 bases align to TRBD1. This CDR3 has 13 residues. Germline values: CDR1 SEHNR, CDR2 FQNEAQ (reference sequence). In DNA, the CDR3 is TGCGCAACCACTCAGGGGGCGTACGAAAAACTGTTTTTT. It translates to CATTQGAYEKLFF.

The rearrangement joins TRBV7-2 to TRBJ1-5; D not resolved. The V end lost 3 bases, the J end lost 1 base, and 4 bases lay between the germline ends. The CDR3 covers 13 residues. Germline V lookup: CDR1 SGHTA, CDR2 FQGNSA. The CDR3 DNA follows: TGTGCCAGCAGCTTTAGCAGCAATCAGCCCCAGCATTTT. Translation gives CASSFSSNQPQHF.

Remarks on this clone: Germline and junction disagree at one end, which may indicate a read error. V gene TRBV27 combines with J gene TRBJ2-5; 7 positions agree with TRBD1. The CDR3 runs 15 residues. Per the germline V gene, CDR1 is MNHEY and CDR2 is SMNVEV (reference sequence). CDR3: CASSLSTGKGETQYF. The CDR3 DNA follows: TGTGCCAGCAGTCTATCGACAGGGAAAGGCGAGACCCAGTACTTC.

The chain recombines TRBV2 with TRBJ2-1; D gene uncertain. V shed 2 bases and J shed 12 bases, with 8 bases lying between them. Germline assignment: CDR1 SNHLY and CDR2 FYNNEI. CDR3 length: 11 amino acids. CDR3 nucleotides: TGTGCCAGCAGTGAATTGGCATTGCAGTTCTTC. Its protein product is CASSELALQFF. Combining the CDR3 with reference TRBV2 and TRBJ2-1 gives the whole variable domain EPEVTQTPSHQVTQMGQEVILRCVPISNHLYFYWYRQILGQKVEFLVSFYNNEISEKSEIFDDQFSVERPDGSNFTLKIRSTKLEDSAMYFCASSELALQFFGPGTRLTVL.

The chain has TRBV6-2 or TRBV6-3 and TRBJ2-3; D not certain. Germline values: CDR1 MNHEY, CDR2 SVGEGT. The V end was cut by 4 bases, the J end by 12 bases, with 14 bases between. There are 12 residues in the CDR3. The CDR3 reads CASSFLNGEQYF. The CDR3 DNA sequence: TGTGCCAGCAGTTTCCTCAACGGAGAACAGTATTTT.

The CDR3 bases are TGTGCCAGCAGCCTATCGGACAGTGGAAACACCATATATTTT. As protein: CASSLSDSGNTIYF. V and J are TRBV11-1 and TRBJ1-3, with D possibly matching TRBD1 (6 bases). Per the germline V gene, CDR1 is SGHAT and CDR2 is FQDESV (reference sequence). Trimming took off 5 bases at V and 3 bases at J, with 11 bases between the two ends. The CDR3 is 14 amino acids.

This chain uses TRBV7-6 with TRBJ1-4; no clear D gene. The germline gives CDR1 SGHVS, CDR2 FNYEAQ. The CDR3 loop spans 15 amino acids. V lost 0 bases, J lost 4 bases, and 9 bases lay in between. The CDR3 nucleotides are TGTGCCAGCAGCTTAGCAGGACTGTTTAATGAAAAACTGTTTTTT. This encodes CASSLAGLFNEKLFF.

This clone turned up a few times. V is TRBV6-2 or TRBV6-3 and J is TRBJ1-6; D is undetermined. With 2 bases removed from V and 0 bases from J, the gap between germline ends came to 17 bases. Germline V gives CDR1 MNHEY, CDR2 SVGEGT. CDR3 length equals 19 residues. The CDR3 DNA sequence: TGTGCCAGCAGTTACACGCCGAGGGTTCCAAGCTCCTATAATTCACCCCTCCACTTT. It translates to CASSYTPRVPSSYNSPLHF.

The chain has TRBV7-9 and TRBJ2-1; D is possibly TRBD2 (6 bases). The CDR3 has 18 residues. V shed 1 base and J shed 1 base, with 17 bases lying between them. From germline, CDR1 is SEHNR and CDR2 FQNEAQ (reference sequence). The CDR3 reads CASSLVGGTAKSYNEQFF. DNA of the CDR3: TGTGCCAGCAGCTTAGTTGGCGGGACCGCCAAGTCCTACAATGAGCAGTTCTTC.

The chain employs TRBV3-1 (or the pseudogene TRBV3-2) and TRBJ1-1, with 7 bases matching TRBD1. The germline gives CDR1 LGHDT, CDR2 YNNKEL (reference sequence). With 7 bases clipped from V and 3 bases from J, the junction kept 14 bases outside the gene matches. This CDR3 spans 16 amino acids. As DNA, the CDR3 is TGTGCCAGCAATAAACAGGGGACCTTGGGGGACACTGAAGCTTTCTTT. This encodes CASNKQGTLGDTEAFF.

The chain joins TRBV30 to TRBJ1-5, with D possibly matching TRBD1 (6 bases). CDR3 length: 13 amino acids. V was cut by 0 bases and J by 5 bases, with 8 bases left in between. Per germline, CDR1 GTSNPN and CDR2 SVGIG (reference sequence). The CDR3 protein is CAWSVQGYQPQHF. The CDR3 nucleotides are TGTGCCTGGAGTGTACAGGGATATCAGCCCCAGCATTTT.

The chain couples TRBV5-1 to TRBJ1-3, with TRBD1 matching over 7 bases. Trimming cost V 5 bases and J 4 bases; bases outside gene matches: 9. CDR1 is SGHRS, CDR2 YFSETQ, per germline. This CDR3 is built from 15 residues. CDR3 sequence reads: CASSPGGGGGNTIYF. In nucleotides, the CDR3 is TGCGCCAGCAGTCCCGGAGGAGGGGGCGGAAACACCATATATTTT.